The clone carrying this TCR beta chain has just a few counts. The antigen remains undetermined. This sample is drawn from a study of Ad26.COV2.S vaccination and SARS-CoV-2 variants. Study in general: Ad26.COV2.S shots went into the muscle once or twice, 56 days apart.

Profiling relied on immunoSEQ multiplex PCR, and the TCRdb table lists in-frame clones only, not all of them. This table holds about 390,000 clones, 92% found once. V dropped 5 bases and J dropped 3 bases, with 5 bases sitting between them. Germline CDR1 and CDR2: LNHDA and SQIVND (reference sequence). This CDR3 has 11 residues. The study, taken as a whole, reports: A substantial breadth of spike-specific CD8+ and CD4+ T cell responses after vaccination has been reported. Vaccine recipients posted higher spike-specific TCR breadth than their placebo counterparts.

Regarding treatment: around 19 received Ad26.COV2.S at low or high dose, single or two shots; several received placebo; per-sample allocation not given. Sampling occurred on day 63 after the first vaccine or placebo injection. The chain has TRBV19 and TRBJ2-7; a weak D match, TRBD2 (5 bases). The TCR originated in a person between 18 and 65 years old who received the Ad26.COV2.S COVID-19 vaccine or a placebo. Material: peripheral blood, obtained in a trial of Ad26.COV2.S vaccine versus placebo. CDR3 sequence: CASSRDYEQYF. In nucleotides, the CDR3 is TGTGCCAGTAGTCGGGACTACGAGCAGTACTTC.